A single T cell receptor (beta chain) is shown here with its context. Looked up from germline, CDR1 is SEHNR and CDR2 is FQNEAQ (reference sequence). The length of the CDR3 is 14 residues. V shed 7 bases and J shed 2 bases, with 11 bases lying between them. TCRdb keeps only in-frame clones here, not all; method: immunoSEQ multiplex PCR. This table has about 68,000 clones, roughly 88% appearing once. The data derive from a study of OX40 agonist ivuxolimab in advanced cancers. Study at large: Recorded diagnoses for dose-escalation patients were hepatocellular carcinoma, melanoma, renal cell or head and neck cancer.

Samples of blood were obtained at baseline, on cycle 4 day 1, and on cycle 7 day 1. The chain is built from TRBV7-9 and TRBJ1-4; unclear D gene. Source: CD4+ or CD8+ T cells sorted from blood, taken in a trial of the OX40 agonist ivuxolimab. The sequence came from an adult with an advanced solid tumor such as melanoma, head and neck, liver or kidney cancer. CDR3 DNA sequence: TGTGCCAGCACCCCCGGGAATACTAATGAAAAACTGTTTTTT. Protein sequence: CASTPGNTNEKLFF.